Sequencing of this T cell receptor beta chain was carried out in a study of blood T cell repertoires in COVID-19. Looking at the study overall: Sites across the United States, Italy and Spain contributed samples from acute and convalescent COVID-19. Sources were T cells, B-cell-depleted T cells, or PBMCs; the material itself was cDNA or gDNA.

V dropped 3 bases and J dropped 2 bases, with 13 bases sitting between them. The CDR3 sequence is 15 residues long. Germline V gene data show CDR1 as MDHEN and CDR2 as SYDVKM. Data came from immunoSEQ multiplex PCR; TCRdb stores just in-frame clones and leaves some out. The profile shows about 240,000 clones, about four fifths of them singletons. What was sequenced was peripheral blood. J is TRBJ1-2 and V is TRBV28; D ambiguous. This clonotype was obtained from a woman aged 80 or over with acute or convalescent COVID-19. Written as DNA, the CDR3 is TGTGCCAGCAGTTTGACCGGAGGGATCAACTATGGCTACACCTTC. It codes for CASSLTGGINYGYTF.